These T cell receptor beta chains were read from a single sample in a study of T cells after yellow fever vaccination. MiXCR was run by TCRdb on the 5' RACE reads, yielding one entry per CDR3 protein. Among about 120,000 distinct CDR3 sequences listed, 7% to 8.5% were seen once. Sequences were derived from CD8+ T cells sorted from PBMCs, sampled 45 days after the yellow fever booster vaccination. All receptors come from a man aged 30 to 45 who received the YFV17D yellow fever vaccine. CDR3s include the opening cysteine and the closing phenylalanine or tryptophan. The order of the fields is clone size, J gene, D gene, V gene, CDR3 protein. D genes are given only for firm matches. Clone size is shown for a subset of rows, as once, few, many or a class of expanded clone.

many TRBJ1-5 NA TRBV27 CASSSRGPINQPQHF
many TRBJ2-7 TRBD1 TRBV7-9 CASSHGTGDSYEQYF
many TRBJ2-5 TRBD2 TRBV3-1 CASSLGLAGLWETQYF
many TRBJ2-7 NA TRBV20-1 CSAREGLSYEQYF
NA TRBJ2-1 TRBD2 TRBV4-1 CASSQERDYYNEQFF
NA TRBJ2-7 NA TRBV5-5 CASGAGLPYEQYF
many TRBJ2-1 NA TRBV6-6 CASSESYNEQFF
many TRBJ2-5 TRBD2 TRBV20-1 CSARVTSGGETQYF
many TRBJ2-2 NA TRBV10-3 CATETNTGELFF
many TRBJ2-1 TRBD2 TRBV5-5 CASSQRGNEQFF
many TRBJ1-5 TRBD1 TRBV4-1 CASSLLGQGINQPQHF
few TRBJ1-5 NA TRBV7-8 CASSDGATNQPQHF
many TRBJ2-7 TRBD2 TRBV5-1 CASSRTGLAADYEQYF
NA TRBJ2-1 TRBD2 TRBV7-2 CASSLAGGENEQFF
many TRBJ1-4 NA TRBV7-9 CASSLTGRGYDEKLFF
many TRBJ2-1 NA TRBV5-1 CASTTEGGEQFF
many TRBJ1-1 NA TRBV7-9 CASSFSDGNTEAFF